These 27 T cell receptor beta chains share one sample of origin, sequenced in a study of CD8+ T cells in alopecia areata. RNA, once extracted, was reverse transcribed into cDNA for use as the sequencing template. Using immunoSEQ multiplex PCR, the repertoire was profiled, and TCRdb retains in-frame clones only, with some absent. Observed in the sample are roughly 260,000 clones, none of them singletons. Sorting of pooled cutaneous lymph node cells was based on CD4, CD8alpha, NKG2D, NKG2ACE and other markers. Source material: CD4+ T cells sorted from a lymph node. These TCRs come from a C3H/HeJ mouse with alopecia areata. This mouse strain has H2-k as its MHC haplotype.

Comment on this clone: Gene names refer to mouse genes. The read comes to an end 4 residues before the CDR3 does, leaving the germline J gene to fill in the end. The same CDR3 is also encoded by other DNA sequences in this sample. The chain couples TRBV13-1 to TRBJ2-1; 9 bases map to TRBD1. The V and J ends lost 5 bases and 4 bases, in that order; junction bases with no gene match: 4. CDR3 length: 14 residues. The V gene's germline CDR1 is NSHNY and CDR2 SYGAGN. The CDR3 loop is CASSPTGGYAEQFF. The DNA read from the CDR3 is TGTGCCAGCAGCCCGACAGGGGGGTATGCT.

About this clone: The germline and genes are mouse ones. From the germline J gene comes the end of the CDR3, since the read stops 4 residues before it. The chain is built from TRBV19 and TRBJ2-7; possibly TRBD1 for D (5 bases). Germline CDR1 and CDR2: FNHDT and SITEND (reference sequence). This CDR3 has 12 amino acids. The DNA read from the CDR3 is TGTGCCAGCAAGGACAAACCGTAT. Translation: CASKDKPY. In full, the CDR3 reads CASKDKPYEQYF.

This clone was counted between two and nine times. Here the gene names and germline are mouse. The read terminates 4 residues ahead of where the CDR3 ends, so the germline J gene completes it. The genes are TRBV19 and TRBJ2-1; TRBD1 agrees at 7 bases. The germline V gene encodes CDR1 FNHDT and CDR2 SITEND (reference sequence). The length of the CDR3 is 14 residues. The CDR3 bases that were read are TGTGCCAGCAGAACGGGACAGTCTATGGCT. Its protein product is CASRTGQSMA. In full, the CDR3 is CASRTGQSMAEQFF. The full variable domain, in which reference TRBV19 and TRBJ2-1 provide the parts outside the CDR3, is GGIITQTPKFLIGQEGQKLTLKCQQNFNHDTMYWYRQDSGKGLRLIYYSITENDLQKGDLSEGYDASREKKSSFSLTVTSAQKNEMAVFLCASRTGQSMAEQFFGPGTRLTVL.

With respect to this clone: Gene names denote mouse genes. Read sequence stops 4 residues before the CDR3 end, and the germline J gene provides the missing end. The chain carries TRBV3 and TRBJ2-5; TRBD1 agrees at 11 bases. The length of the CDR3 is 16 residues. Looked up from germline, CDR1 is SNHLY and CDR2 is FYNGKV (reference sequence). V was pared by 3 bases and J by 0 bases, with 2 bases of the junction left unmatched. CDR3 bases read: TGTGCCAGCAGCTTCGGACAGGGGGCAAACCAAGAC. Its translation: CASSFGQGANQD. The entire CDR3 sequence reads CASSFGQGANQDTQYF.

Of note for this clone: Mouse gene names and germline throughout. The observed sequence ends 4 residues before the CDR3 terminus, with the missing tail filled in from the germline J gene. The J gene is TRBJ2-3, the V gene TRBV13-1; 9 positions agree with TRBD2. CDR1 and CDR2 from the germline V gene are NSHNY and SYGAGN. This CDR3 is built from 15 residues. After removal of 3 bases from V and 1 base from J, the junction contained 3 bases not matched to a gene. The sequenced CDR3 bases are TGTGCCAGCAGTGCATCTGGGGGGGGTGCAGAA. This encodes CASSASGGGAE. The full CDR3 protein is CASSASGGGAETLYF.

This clone was counted a few times. Germline and genes: mouse. The sequenced fragment ends 4 residues before the CDR3 boundary, so the rest is inferred from the germline J gene. The chain is built from TRBV17 and TRBJ2-1, with D maybe TRBD2 (6 bases). CDR1 is MNHDT and CDR2 is YYDKIL in the germline V gene. V was clipped by 3 bases and J by 5 bases, with 8 bases between them. CDR3 length equals 13 residues. CDR3 DNA, as far as it was read: TGTGCTAGCAGTAGTAACTGGGATGCT. This encodes CASSSNWDA. The whole CDR3 protein reads CASSSNWDAEQFF.

About this clone: Gene names are the mouse ones. The read comes to an end 4 residues before the CDR3 does, leaving the germline J gene to fill in the end. The rearrangement uses TRBV13-3 and TRBJ2-3, with D tentatively TRBD1 (6 bases). Per the germline V gene, CDR1 is NNHDY and CDR2 is SYVADS. The V end was cut by 5 bases, the J end by 3 bases, with 10 bases between. This CDR3 is built from 13 residues. The part of the CDR3 DNA that was read is TGTGCCAGCAGACAGGGAATCGCAGAA. Protein sequence: CASRQGIAE. The entire CDR3 sequence reads CASRQGIAETLYF.

The table lists this clone with a few counts. Gene names are the mouse ones. Read coverage stops 4 residues before the CDR3 terminus; the germline J gene supplies the remainder. The J gene is TRBJ2-4, the V gene TRBV13-1, with TRBD2 matching over 8 bases. The ends lost 0 bases at V and 2 bases at J; junction bases unmatched: 5. CDR1 is NSHNY and CDR2 is SYGAGN in the germline V gene. This CDR3 region has 16 residues. Incomplete CDR3 DNA: TGTGCCAGCAGTGATGCACCTGGGGGGTTTCAAAAC. Its translation is CASSDAPGGFQN. The whole CDR3 protein reads CASSDAPGGFQNTLYF.

On this clone itself: Genes and germline come from the mouse. The CDR3 end lies 4 residues beyond the end of the read and is filled in from the germline J gene. The chain has TRBV13-1 and TRBJ2-7; D is ambiguous. Trimming took off 2 bases at V and 0 bases at J, with 9 bases between the two ends. The V gene's germline CDR1 is NSHNY and CDR2 SYGAGN. The CDR3 has 14 amino acids. Incomplete CDR3 DNA: TGTGCCAGCAGTGAGAGACACAGCTCCTAT. Translating gives CASSERHSSY. Given in full, the CDR3 is CASSERHSSYEQYF.

This clone turned up a few times. The genes are named according to mouse. The read ends 4 residues shy of where the CDR3 ends; the end is completed using the germline J gene. The chain employs TRBV19 and TRBJ2-2, with 9 positions matching TRBD2. V was clipped by 6 bases and J by 3 bases; unmatched bases: 6. Per germline, CDR1 FNHDT and CDR2 SITEND (reference sequence). The CDR3 contains 15 residues. The CDR3 protein is CASKRLGEDTGQLYF. The sequenced CDR3 bases are TGTGCCAGCAAAAGACTGGGGGAGGACACCGGG. Full variable domain (outside the CDR3, taken from reference TRBV19 and TRBJ2-2): GGIITQTPKFLIGQEGQKLTLKCQQNFNHDTMYWYRQDSGKGLRLIYYSITENDLQKGDLSEGYDASREKKSSFSLTVTSAQKNEMAVFLCASKRLGEDTGQLYFGEGSKLTVL.

This clone was seen ten or more times. The genes and germline here are from mouse. Sequencing ends 3 residues short of the CDR3 end; the germline J gene provides the rest. The same CDR3 is also encoded by other DNA sequences in this sample. V gene TRBV1 combines with J gene TRBJ1-6, with TRBD1 matching over 7 bases. TRBJ1-6 is assigned to the ORF class and has an uncertain function. This CDR3 is 14 amino acids long. The V gene's germline CDR1 is NSQYPW and CDR2 LRSPGD (reference sequence). J gave up 5 bases and V 3 bases, and 1 base lay outside the gene matches. CDR3 DNA (partial): TGCACCTGCAGTGCCGGGACAGATAATTCGCCC. It is translated as CTCSAGTDNSP. The full CDR3 protein reads CTCSAGTDNSPLYF.

This clone was observed a few times. The genes are named according to mouse. From the germline J gene comes the end of the CDR3, since the read stops 4 residues before it. The chain links TRBV13-1 to TRBJ2-7; 8 positions match TRBD1. From germline, CDR1 is NSHNY and CDR2 SYGAGN. Losses at the gene ends were 0 bases for V and 0 bases for J; bases not matched to a gene: 2. The CDR3 loop spans 15 amino acids. The CDR3 bases that were read are TGTGCCAGCAGTGATGTCACAGGGGGCTCCTAT. Its translation: CASSDVTGGSY. The CDR3 reads in full as CASSDVTGGSYEQYF.

Details on this clone: Genes here carry mouse names. The CDR3 goes on 4 residues after the read ends, and that part is filled in from the germline J gene. The V and J genes are TRBV31 and TRBJ2-7, with D maybe TRBD1 (5 bases). The length of the CDR3 is 13 residues. CDR1 and CDR2 (germline): GKSSPN, SITVG. CDR3 region: CAWSLTQGDEQYF. Incomplete CDR3 DNA: TGTGCCTGGAGTCTAACTCAGGGTGAT.

Worth noting for this clone: The gene names given are mouse names. The CDR3 is cut off 4 residues early in the read; its end comes from the germline J gene. This sequence joins TRBV3 and TRBJ1-1; 9 bases align to TRBD1. The CDR3 covers 14 residues. CDR1 is SNHLY and CDR2 is FYNGKV in the germline V gene (reference sequence). V trimming: 4 bases; J trimming: 3 bases; junction bases outside the gene matches: 3. CDR3 DNA (partial): TGTGCCAGCAGCTCGGGACAGGGAGACACA. Protein product: CASSSGQGDT. The CDR3 in full is CASSSGQGDTEVFF.

On this clone itself: The gene names here belong to mouse. The sequence runs out 4 residues before the end of the CDR3; the remainder is reconstructed from the germline J gene. This chain joins TRBV19 and TRBJ2-5; D possibly corresponds to TRBD1 (6 bases). The V gene lost 3 bases and the J gene lost 2 bases, with 10 bases spanning the gap. Germline lookup yields CDR1 FNHDT and CDR2 SITEND (reference sequence). CDR3 length: 14 residues. The DNA read from the CDR3 is TGTGCCAGCAGTACCGGGACAACCCAAGAC. It codes for CASSTGTTQD. The entire CDR3 sequence reads CASSTGTTQDTQYF. The full variable domain, completed using reference TRBV19 and TRBJ2-5, is GGIITQTPKFLIGQEGQKLTLKCQQNFNHDTMYWYRQDSGKGLRLIYYSITENDLQKGDLSEGYDASREKKSSFSLTVTSAQKNEMAVFLCASSTGTTQDTQYFGPGTRLLVL.

Many counts were recorded for this clone. Gene names are the mouse ones. The read ends 4 residues before the CDR3 terminus; that terminus is restored from the germline J gene. The chain recombines TRBV3 with TRBJ2-1; no clear D gene. This CDR3 contains 10 residues. Germline CDR1 is SNHLY and CDR2 is FYNGKV (reference sequence). CDR3 bases read: TGTGCCAGCAGCCTCCCT. It is translated as CASSLP. The full CDR3 protein reads CASSLPEQFF.

Of note for this clone: All gene names here are mouse names. Coverage ceases 4 residues before the CDR3 finishes, and the germline J gene fills in the end. At the DNA level, this CDR3 is encoded by other sequences in the same sample as well. The chain has TRBV1 and TRBJ2-7; TRBD1 agrees at 8 bases. Germline V gives CDR1 NSQYPW, CDR2 LRSPGD (reference sequence). Trimming cost V 1 base and J 2 bases; bases outside gene matches: 4. The CDR3 is 15 residues long. CDR3 DNA, as far as it was read: TGCACCTGCAGTGCAGGCGGGACAGGCGCCTAT. Its protein is CTCSAGGTGAY. The whole CDR3 is CTCSAGGTGAYEQYF.

In its sample, this clone was seen a few times. Each gene name is a mouse one. Additional DNA sequences in this sample encode the identical CDR3. CDR3 bases read: TGTGCCAGCAGTGACAGGGGGCGAAACTCC. Amino acid sequence: CASSDRGRNS. The entire CDR3 protein is CASSDRGRNSDYTF. The V and J genes are TRBV13-3 and TRBJ1-2; 8 bases are a match to TRBD1. The CDR3 end is not reached by the read, which stops 4 residues before it; the germline J gene fills it in. V lost 2 bases and J lost 1; bases outside the gene matches: 1. Germline V gene lookup returns CDR1 NNHDY and CDR2 SYVADS. CDR3 length: 14 amino acids.

This clone was seen only a few times. The gene names given are mouse names. CDR3 residues: CAWSRGGVNSPLYF. The CDR3 bases that were read are TGTGCCTGGAGTCGGGGGGGCGTTAATTCGCCC. V gene TRBV31 combines with J gene TRBJ1-6; D possibly corresponds to TRBD1 (6 bases). The read ends 3 residues early relative to the CDR3; the germline J gene fills the gap. Being an ORF, TRBJ1-6 has a function that is uncertain. The CDR3 contains 14 residues. Trimming took off 1 base at V and 6 bases at J, with 10 bases between the two ends. Germline V CDR1 and CDR2: GKSSPN, SITVG.

Worth noting for this clone: Germline and genes: mouse. The read finishes 4 residues shy of the CDR3 end, and the germline J gene is used to complete it. The chain couples TRBV13-3 to TRBJ1-2; 10 bases align to TRBD1. The CDR3 has 13 residues. V gave up 7 bases and J gave up 3 bases; unmatched junction bases: 3. CDR1 NNHDY and CDR2 SYVADS come from the germline V gene. Partial CDR3 DNA: TGTGCCAGCCCGGACAGGGGGGACTCC. This translates into CASPDRGDS. The full CDR3 reads CASPDRGDSDYTF.

To note about this clone: The listed genes are named as in mouse. The sequenced fragment ends 4 residues before the CDR3 boundary, so the rest is inferred from the germline J gene. V gene TRBV13-1 combines with J gene TRBJ2-1; 12 bases are a match to TRBD2. The CDR3 is 15 residues long. V shed 3 bases, J shed 3 bases, and the junction held 1 base outside the gene matches. Germline V gene lookup returns CDR1 NSHNY and CDR2 SYGAGN. The part of the CDR3 DNA that was read is TGTGCCAGCAGTGGGGACTGGGGGGTCTATGCT. Amino acids: CASSGDWGVYA. The CDR3 in its entirety is CASSGDWGVYAEQFF.

Comments on this clone: The listed genes are named as in mouse. The read halts 4 residues ahead of the CDR3 end, with the missing end drawn from the germline J gene. This chain connects TRBV14 to TRBJ2-1, with D maybe TRBD2 (6 bases). Looked up from germline, CDR1 is SGHDT and CDR2 is FRDEAV. Between the trimmed V and J ends, which lost 0 bases and 2 bases, there was a span of 9 bases. The CDR3 loop spans 15 amino acids. CDR3 DNA (partial): TGTGCCAGCAGTTTCTATGGGGGAGACTATGCT. Translating it yields CASSFYGGDYA. The complete CDR3 reads CASSFYGGDYAEQFF.

A few counts support this clone. The listed genes are named as in mouse. The read gets to within 4 residues of the CDR3 end, and the germline J gene fills in the rest. The chain employs TRBV1 and TRBJ1-1; D may be TRBD1 (5 bases). Trimming took 0 bases from V and 1 from J, leaving 9 bases between them. The CDR3 contains 15 residues. Germline CDR1 reads NSQYPW; CDR2 reads LRSPGD (reference sequence). CDR3 region: CTCSADPRENTEVFF. The sequenced CDR3 bases are TGCACCTGCAGTGCAGATCCCAGGGAAAACACA.

This clone showed up just a few times. A clone one base away is much larger, so this may be a read error. Mouse germline and gene names are used. Read coverage stops 4 residues before the CDR3 terminus; the germline J gene supplies the remainder. This chain connects TRBV4 to TRBJ2-2, with 7 bases identical to TRBD1. CDR3 length: 15 amino acids. Germline V gene sequence: CDR1 LGHDT, CDR2 YNNKQL (reference sequence). The trim removed 5 bases at V and 0 bases at J, leaving 3 bases unmatched. The CDR3 spells CASSTGTANTGQLYF. The sequenced CDR3 bases are TGTGCCAGCAGCACCGGGACAGCAAACACCGGG.

This clone has a handful of counts. Mouse gene names and germline throughout. The read terminates 4 residues ahead of where the CDR3 ends, so the germline J gene completes it. Other DNA sequences from this sample encode an identical CDR3 as well. The gene calls are TRBV1 and TRBJ2-1, with 9 bases aligning to TRBD2. This CDR3 has 15 residues. From germline, CDR1 is NSQYPW and CDR2 LRSPGD (reference sequence). The V and J ends lost 3 bases and 1 base, in that order; junction bases with no gene match: 1. The CDR3 sequence: CTCSAGLGNYAEQFF. CDR3 bases read: TGCACCTGCAGTGCCGGACTGGGGAACTATGCT.

This clone turned up a few times. Gene and germline names: mouse. The sequenced fragment ends 4 residues before the CDR3 boundary, so the rest is inferred from the germline J gene. The rearrangement joins TRBV1 to TRBJ2-1; D might be TRBD1 (5 bases). Trimming removed 1 base from V and 0 bases from J, with 7 bases in between. CDR3 length: 15 amino acids. Germline assignment: CDR1 NSQYPW and CDR2 LRSPGD (reference sequence). The CDR3 protein is CTCSAAGFNYAEQFF. The sequenced CDR3 bases are TGCACCTGCAGTGCAGCAGGGTTTAACTATGCT.

Remarks on this clone: The germline and genes are mouse ones. The read ends 4 residues shy of where the CDR3 ends; the end is completed using the germline J gene. The chain recombines TRBV1 with TRBJ1-2; 8 positions match TRBD1. Germline CDR1 NSQYPW, CDR2 LRSPGD (reference sequence). The CDR3 consists of 14 residues. CDR3: CTCSADPGGNDYTF. CDR3 DNA (partial): TGCACCTGCAGTGCAGATCCAGGGGGCAAC.